The 20 T cell receptor beta chains reported below all come from one sample, sequenced in a study of PD-1 blockade in classical Hodgkin lymphoma. Regarding time point: cycle 4 day 1 (C4D1), after 6 weeks of nivolumab. All patients experienced relapse after autologous stem cell transplantation, and brentuximab vedotin exposure was variable. The data were produced by immunoSEQ multiplex PCR, yet TCRdb's version contains in-frame clones alone and is incomplete. The sample has tens of thousands of clones, approximately 80% seen once. The sequencing here drew on peripheral blood mononuclear cells (PBMCs), taken before the fourth cycle of nivolumab. These receptors were taken from a human donor with classical Hodgkin lymphoma.

The table lists this clone with a few counts. The V gene is TRBV7-2, the J gene TRBJ1-5; tentative D call: TRBD1 (6 bases). CDR3 length: 17 amino acids. The germline V and J ends were trimmed by 2 bases and 12 bases, with 26 bases remaining between them. The V gene's germline CDR1 is SGHTA and CDR2 FQGNSA. The CDR3 DNA reads as TGTGCCAGCAGCTTACCTACGGGACAAGGGGGGAATTGGCTCCAGCATTTT. Protein product: CASSLPTGQGGNWLQHF.

The rearrangement joins TRBV19 to TRBJ1-2, with 9 bases aligning to TRBD1. The trim removed 5 bases at V and 6 bases at J, leaving 19 bases unmatched. CDR3 length equals 18 residues. Per germline, CDR1 LNHDA and CDR2 SQIVND (reference sequence). The CDR3 is CASSPQSPGTGSGHGYTF. CDR3 nucleotide sequence: TGTGCCAGTAGTCCCCAAAGTCCCGGGACAGGGTCGGGACATGGCTACACCTTC. Using reference TRBV19 and TRBJ1-2 for the parts outside the CDR3, the full variable domain is DGGITQSPKYLFRKEGQNVTLSCEQNLNHDAMYWYRQDPGQGLRLIYYSQIVNDFQKGDIAEGYSVSREKKESFPLTVTSAQKNPTAFYLCASSPQSPGTGSGHGYTFGSGTRLTVV.

This clone was seen once. One end of the junction varies from germline; a read error may be responsible. The sample has other DNA sequences that encode this CDR3 too. The rearrangement uses TRBV7-9 and TRBJ1-1; D is perhaps TRBD1 (5 bases). This CDR3 comprises 12 residues. Looked up from germline, CDR1 is SEHNR and CDR2 is FQNEAQ (reference sequence). The CDR3 DNA reads TGTGCCAGCATACTTGGGGCTACTGAGGCTTTCTTT. Translation gives CASILGATEAFF.

The chain recombines TRBV5-8 with TRBJ2-7; D possibly corresponds to TRBD1 (6 bases). Germline V gene sequence: CDR1 SGHTS, CDR2 YDEGEE. Trimming shortened V by 4 bases and J by 0 bases, and 20 bases separated the two germline ends. This CDR3 has 17 residues. The CDR3: CASSPYWGTGNSYEQYF. CDR3 nucleotide sequence: TGTGCCAGCAGCCCGTACTGGGGTACAGGGAACTCCTACGAGCAGTACTTC.

The gene calls are TRBV6-5 and TRBJ1-6; 9 nucleotides line up with TRBD1. V lost 6 bases to trimming and J lost 5 bases; unmatched junction nucleotides: 5. CDR1 is MNHEY and CDR2 is SVGAGI in the germline V gene. CDR3 length: 15 amino acids. The DNA for the CDR3 is TGTGCCAGCAGGCCCGGACAGGGGAATAATTCACCCCTCCACTTT. Protein: CASRPGQGNNSPLHF.

Points on this clone: In the same sample, other DNA sequences code for this CDR3. The rearrangement links TRBV19 to TRBJ1-5; the match to TRBD1 covers 9 bases. The V gene end was trimmed by 7 bases and the J gene end by 4 bases; junction bases not matched to a gene: 11. Germline loops: CDR1 LNHDA, CDR2 SQIVND (reference sequence). This CDR3 contains 16 residues. The DNA for the CDR3 is TGTGCCAGTACGCCGGGACAGGGAAGGTCAAATCAGCCCCAGCATTTT. This gives the protein CASTPGQGRSNQPQHF.

Here the CDR3 reads CASSQAGPHEQYF. In DNA, the CDR3 is TGTGCCAGCAGTCAGGCGGGCCCCCACGAGCAGTACTTC. The chain couples TRBV27 to TRBJ2-7; tentative D call: TRBD2 (5 bases). V was pared by 5 bases and J by 5 bases, with 13 bases between. Germline CDR1 is MNHEY and CDR2 is SMNVEV (reference sequence). This CDR3 spans 13 amino acids.

This chain uses TRBV7-9 with TRBJ1-2; TRBD1 aligns across 7 bases. J lost 5 bases, V lost 4 bases, and 7 bases had no gene match. Germline V lookup: CDR1 SEHNR, CDR2 FQNEAQ (reference sequence). The CDR3 totals 14 residues. This CDR3 is CASSSRQGGYGYTF. In DNA, the CDR3 is TGTGCCAGCAGCTCCAGACAGGGCGGGTATGGCTACACCTTC.

The chain joins TRBV4-1 to TRBJ2-7; D is undetermined. From germline, CDR1 is MGHRA and CDR2 YSYEKL. CDR3 length: 15 residues. The V gene lost 5 bases and the J gene lost 2 bases, with 16 bases spanning the gap. The CDR3 region is CASSSFPREPYEQYF. In nucleotides, the CDR3 is TGCGCCAGCAGCTCCTTCCCACGTGAACCCTACGAGCAGTACTTC.

The gene calls are TRBV18 and TRBJ1-1; D unresolved. CDR1 and CDR2 (germline): KGHSH, LQKENI. This CDR3 comprises 17 residues. The V end was cut by 2 bases, the J end by 3 bases, with 19 bases between. The CDR3 region is CASSPRNERVRDTEAFF. In DNA, the CDR3 is TGTGCCAGCTCACCAAGAAATGAACGAGTGCGGGACACTGAAGCTTTCTTT. Variable domain in full (rest from reference TRBV18 and TRBJ1-1): NAGVMQNPRHLVRRRGQEARLRCSPMKGHSHVYWYRQLPEEGLKFMVYLQKENIIDESGMPKERFSAEFPKEGPSILRIQQVVRGDSAAYFCASSPRNERVRDTEAFFGQGTRLTVV.

The rearrangement joins TRBV6-5 to TRBJ2-3; no clear D gene. Germline V lookup: CDR1 MNHEY, CDR2 SVGAGI. The CDR3 extends over 16 amino acids. With 2 bases removed from V and 5 bases from J, the gap between germline ends came to 17 bases. DNA for the CDR3: TGTGCCAGCAGTTACGGCCCACGCCTCCCCTTAGATACGCAGTATTTT. It translates to CASSYGPRLPLDTQYF.

This chain links TRBV2 with TRBJ2-3; the D is unclear. The CDR3 is 15 amino acids. V lost 3 bases, J lost 6 bases, and 16 bases lay in between. Germline V lookup: CDR1 SNHLY, CDR2 FYNNEI. CDR3 protein: CASSDAQVSWDTQYF. The CDR3 nucleotides read TGTGCCAGCAGTGATGCTCAAGTATCCTGGGATACGCAGTATTTT.

V gene TRBV15 combines with J gene TRBJ2-7; D remains unclear. V gave up 0 bases and J gave up 10 bases, with 13 bases separating them. The CDR3 runs 13 residues. In germline, CDR1 is LNHNV, CDR2 YYDKDF (reference sequence). The CDR3 protein is CATSRDRQTEQYF. The CDR3 DNA is TGTGCCACCAGCAGAGATCGGCAAACAGAACAGTACTTC.

V gene TRBV7-9 combines with J gene TRBJ1-6; 8 bases are a match to TRBD1. The CDR3 length is 16 residues. V lost 1 base and J lost 8; bases outside the gene matches: 7. CDR1 and CDR2 from the germline V gene are SEHNR and FQNEAQ (reference sequence). The CDR3 nucleotides are TGTGCCAGCAGCTTAGGTGGGACAGGAAACTATTCACCCCTCCACTTT. This encodes CASSLGGTGNYSPLHF.

The chain is built from TRBV19 and TRBJ1-6; 7 nucleotides agree with TRBD1. The CDR3 sequence is 16 residues long. After removal of 2 bases from V and 0 bases from J, the junction contained 1 base not matched to a gene. Germline CDR1 is LNHDA and CDR2 is SQIVND (reference sequence). The CDR3 nucleotides are TGTGCCAGTAGTATAAGGGACAGCTCCTATAATTCACCCCTCCACTTT. Its translation is CASSIRDSSYNSPLHF. Supplemented by reference TRBV19 and TRBJ1-6, the full variable domain reads DGGITQSPKYLFRKEGQNVTLSCEQNLNHDAMYWYRQDPGQGLRLIYYSQIVNDFQKGDIAEGYSVSREKKESFPLTVTSAQKNPTAFYLCASSIRDSSYNSPLHFGNGTRLTVT.

This clone was recorded a few times. The V gene is TRBV18, the J gene TRBJ1-1; D is uncertain. V was cut by 5 bases and J by 2 bases, with 9 bases left in between. Germline CDR1 is KGHSH and CDR2 is LQKENI. The CDR3 extends over 13 amino acids. CDR3 region: CASSVDHNTEAFF. CDR3 in DNA: TGTGCCAGCTCAGTTGACCATAACACTGAAGCTTTCTTT.

The chain recombines TRBV19 with TRBJ2-2, with a tentative D call TRBD2 (6 bases). The germline gives CDR1 LNHDA, CDR2 SQIVND (reference sequence). V was shortened by 1 base and J by 0 bases, with 9 bases between the two germline ends. The CDR3 is made up of 16 amino acids. The CDR3 region has the DNA TGTGCCAGTAGTATAGGGGGGGTAACGAACACCGGGGAGCTGTTTTTT. Translating it yields CASSIGGVTNTGELFF. Using reference TRBV19 and TRBJ2-2 for the parts outside the CDR3, the full variable domain is DGGITQSPKYLFRKEGQNVTLSCEQNLNHDAMYWYRQDPGQGLRLIYYSQIVNDFQKGDIAEGYSVSREKKESFPLTVTSAQKNPTAFYLCASSIGGVTNTGELFFGEGSRLTVL.

The rearrangement uses TRBV5-4 and TRBJ2-3, with 10 positions matching TRBD2. Trimming removed 1 base from V and 2 bases from J; junction bases left unmatched: 1. The length of the CDR3 is 15 residues. CDR1 SGHNT and CDR2 YYREEE come from the germline V gene (reference sequence). The CDR3 sequence: CASSLLAGATDTQYF. The DNA of the CDR3 is TGTGCCAGCAGCTTGCTAGCGGGGGCCACAGATACGCAGTATTTT.

The chain carries TRBV7-3 and TRBJ1-1; no reliable D call. Germline V gives CDR1 SGHTA, CDR2 FQGTGA. The CDR3 runs to 13 residues. V was cut by 6 bases and J by 4 bases, with 12 bases left in between. The CDR3 loop reads CASSAGRVTEAFF. CDR3 sequence (DNA): TGTGCCAGCAGTGCCGGCCGTGTCACTGAAGCTTTCTTT.

This clone was observed a handful of times. This rearrangement joins TRBV19 to TRBJ1-6; 7 bases are a match to TRBD1. J gave up 7 bases and V 3 bases, and 6 bases lay outside the gene matches. Germline loops: CDR1 LNHDA, CDR2 SQIVND (reference sequence). This CDR3 contains 15 residues. Here the CDR3 reads CASSMGRGVNSPLHF. In nucleotides, the CDR3 is TGTGCCAGTAGTATGGGCAGGGGGGTGAATTCACCCCTCCACTTT.